These 28 T cell receptor beta chains were sequenced from one sample in a study of T cells after yellow fever vaccination. TCRdb reanalysed the 5' RACE reads using MiXCR and keeps one entry per CDR3 protein. The data hold a few hundred thousand distinct CDR3 sequences, with 6% to 7.5% observed a single time. The specimen comprised CD4+ T cells sorted from PBMCs, sampled 15 days after the yellow fever booster vaccination. The receptors shown here come from a man aged 25 to 40 who received the YFV17D yellow fever vaccine.

This chain joins TRBV7-3 and TRBJ2-5, with D hard to call. Germline assignment: CDR1 SGHTA and CDR2 FQGTGA. Trimming left V 5 bases short and J 3 bases short, with 19 bases between. The CDR3 has 16 amino acids. CDR3 DNA sequence: TGTGCCAGCAGCCCGAGAGCAGATTCTCCAAAAGAGACCCAGTACTTC. It specifies CASSPRADSPKETQYF.

The CDR3 DNA reads as TGTGCCAGCAAGGGGCGCGGGGGGGTAGGGACAGATACGCAGTATTTT. Protein: CASKGRGGVGTDTQYF. This chain joins TRBV6-1 and TRBJ2-3, with 9 bases fitting TRBD2. This CDR3 has 16 amino acids. CDR1 and CDR2 (germline): MNHNS, SASEGT. J gave up 3 bases and V 7 bases, and 11 bases lay outside the gene matches.

The chain has TRBV24-1 and TRBJ2-3; D perhaps matches TRBD2 (5 bases). Germline assignment: CDR1 KGHDR and CDR2 SFDVKD. The CDR3 is made up of 15 amino acids. V was shortened by 3 bases and J by 0 bases, with 9 bases between the two germline ends. CDR3 in DNA: TGTGCCACCAGTGATCAAGCGGCTAGCACAGATACGCAGTATTTT. Translation gives CATSDQAASTDTQYF.

This clonotype was seen at least ten times. This chain uses TRBV20-1 with TRBJ2-3; a possible D gene is TRBD1 (5 bases). The CDR3 covers 11 residues. CDR1 is DFQATT, CDR2 SNEGSKA, per germline (reference sequence). Trimming pared 7 bases from V and 6 bases from J, leaving 11 bases between. The CDR3 nucleotides are TGCAGTGTTGGCTCAGGGGATACGCAGTATTTT. The encoded protein is CSVGSGDTQYF.

This clonotype appeared many times. The rearrangement links TRBV20-1 to TRBJ2-1; D ambiguous. The CDR3 is 14 amino acids. Germline CDR1 is DFQATT and CDR2 is SNEGSKA (reference sequence). V was clipped by 6 bases and J by 6 bases, with 18 bases between them. The CDR3 protein is CSALASRVFNEQFF. The CDR3 DNA reads as TGCAGTGCGTTGGCATCAAGGGTTTTCAATGAGCAGTTCTTC.

At least ten counts were recorded for this clonotype. V gene TRBV20-1 combines with J gene TRBJ2-3; 7 positions match TRBD1. Germline CDR1 DFQATT, CDR2 SNEGSKA (reference sequence). The CDR3 covers 13 residues. The CDR3 region has the DNA TGCAGGGGAGACAGGGCCGGCACAGATACGCAGTATTTT. This gives the protein CRGDRAGTDTQYF.

There are many counts of this clonotype. V gene TRBV20-1 combines with J gene TRBJ2-5, with 7 positions matching TRBD2. V was pared by 5 bases and J by 5 bases, with 8 bases of the junction left unmatched. Germline CDR1 reads DFQATT; CDR2 reads SNEGSKA (reference sequence). The CDR3 is made up of 13 amino acids. This CDR3 reads CSAAGTGRETQYF. In DNA, the CDR3 is TGCAGTGCTGCCGGGACCGGGAGGGAGACCCAGTACTTC.

With regard to this clonotype: This may be a read error: a much more frequent sequence differs by one nucleotide. CDR3 bases: TGTGCCAGAAGCTTCCTTAGCGGCGCCTTC. It specifies CARSFLSGAF. V usage is TRBV7-9 and J usage is TRBJ1-2; D uncertain. Germline V gene lookup returns CDR1 SEHNR and CDR2 FQNEAQ (reference sequence). The CDR3 loop spans 10 amino acids.

This chain uses TRBV19 with TRBJ1-5; D is possibly TRBD1 (6 bases). In germline, CDR1 is LNHDA, CDR2 SQIVND (reference sequence). The CDR3 extends over 14 amino acids. Trimming took off 11 bases at V and 3 bases at J, with 17 bases between the two ends. CDR3 DNA: TGTGCCGGCGGGGGGACACTGGACAATCAGCCCCAGCATTTT. Translated: CAGGGTLDNQPQHF.

For this clonotype: It may be a read error: a sequence one base away is much more abundant. The rearrangement links TRBV7-9 to TRBJ2-6; the D gene is possibly TRBD1 (7 bases). This CDR3 comprises 15 residues. Germline V gene data show CDR1 as SEHNR and CDR2 as FQNEAQ (reference sequence). CDR3 DNA sequence: TGTGCCAGCAGCTGGAGGGGGCGCTGGGCCAACATCCTGACTTTC. This encodes CASSWRGRWANILTF.

This clonotype has a count of ten or more. This chain joins TRBV4-3 and TRBJ2-1, with 11 bases identical to TRBD1. The CDR3 is 15 residues long. Germline CDR1 is LGHNA and CDR2 is YSLEER. V was clipped by 4 bases and J by 6 bases; unmatched bases: 5. The CDR3 DNA reads TGCGCCAGCAGCCCGTGGACAGGGGGCTTCAATGAGCAGTTCTTC. This gives the protein CASSPWTGGFNEQFF.

Of note for this clonotype: A read error may explain this, as a much larger clone is one base away. The V call is TRBV10-3, the J call TRBJ2-5; a weak D match, TRBD1 (6 bases). V lost 5 bases and J lost 4, with 14 bases in between. Germline V gives CDR1 ENHRY, CDR2 SYGVKD. CDR3 length: 14 residues. The CDR3 DNA sequence: TGTGCCATCAGTTTCACAGGGTTAGGAGAGACCCAGTACTTC. This translates into CAISFTGLGETQYF.

The chain employs TRBV6-2 or TRBV6-3 and TRBJ2-1; the D call may be TRBD1 or TRBD2 (5 bases each). V lost 7 bases and J lost 10, with 23 bases in between. Germline V gene lookup returns CDR1 MNHEY and CDR2 SVGEGT. This CDR3 is built from 15 residues. The CDR3 region has the DNA TGTGCCAGCACCACACCGGGGACCCTCGTAGGGGAGCAGTTCTTC. It translates to CASTTPGTLVGEQFF.

This chain uses TRBV7-2 with TRBJ2-5, with D perhaps assigned TRBD1 or TRBD2 (6 bases each). Germline lookup yields CDR1 SGHTA and CDR2 FQGNSA. The length of the CDR3 is 16 residues. Between the trimmed V and J ends, which lost 5 bases and 5 bases, there was a span of 21 bases. This chain's CDR3 is CASSLLGGGQAETQYF. CDR3 DNA: TGTGCCAGCAGCCTCCTCGGGGGCGGTCAGGCGGAGACCCAGTACTTC.

This clonotype was counted at least ten times. The V and J genes are TRBV5-1 and TRBJ2-2, with D tentatively TRBD1 (6 bases). Germline-derived CDR1 and CDR2 are SGHRS and YFSETQ. There are 15 residues in the CDR3. Trimming left V 6 bases short and J 1 base short, with 13 bases between. The CDR3 DNA is TGCGCCAGCAACCCGGGACACGAGAACACCGGGGAGCTGTTTTTT. Amino acid sequence: CASNPGHENTGELFF.

This chain uses TRBV15 with TRBJ2-3; 12 bases are a match to TRBD1. Germline loops: CDR1 LNHNV, CDR2 YYDKDF (reference sequence). CDR3 length equals 16 residues. Trimming removed 1 base from V and 6 bases from J; junction bases left unmatched: 5. The CDR3 loop reads CATSRAGTGGRDTQYF. CDR3 nucleotides: TGTGCCACCAGCAGAGCCGGGACAGGGGGCCGGGATACGCAGTATTTT.

The chain carries TRBV12-3 or TRBV12-4 and TRBJ2-2; D possibly corresponds to TRBD2 (5 bases). The CDR3 is made up of 15 amino acids. V lost 1 base and J lost 5, with 11 bases in between. In DNA form, the CDR3 reads TGTGCCAGCAGTTTAGGGGTTACGGGGACCGGGGAGCTGTTTTTT. Translation: CASSLGVTGTGELFF.

The CDR3 bases are TGCAGTGCTCCTCCATGGACAGGGGGGGGGGAGCAGTACTTC. It encodes CSAPPWTGGGEQYF. The chain employs TRBV20-1 and TRBJ2-7; 10 bases map to TRBD1. The CDR3 runs to 14 residues. CDR1 and CDR2 (germline): DFQATT, SNEGSKA (reference sequence). J was trimmed by 7 bases and V by 5 bases; bases with no gene match: 11.

This clonotype was detected many times. This chain joins TRBV28 and TRBJ1-1; 7 bases align to TRBD1. The CDR3 runs to 14 residues. V gave up 6 bases and J gave up 5 bases; unmatched junction bases: 9. In germline, CDR1 is MDHEN, CDR2 SYDVKM. The chain's CDR3 is CASSPGQPKTEAFF. Here the CDR3 DNA reads TGTGCCAGCAGCCCGGGACAGCCGAAAACTGAAGCTTTCTTT.

The chain uses TRBV30 and TRBJ1-1; D possibly corresponds to TRBD1 (5 bases). The V gene's germline CDR1 is GTSNPN and CDR2 SVGIG (reference sequence). The CDR3 length is 14 residues. Trimming pared 1 base from V and 0 bases from J, leaving 9 bases between. DNA of the CDR3: TGTGCCTGGAGTGAAGGGGCCTTGAACACTGAAGCTTTCTTT. It translates to CAWSEGALNTEAFF.

This clonotype appeared a few times. The chain carries TRBV10-2 and TRBJ2-3; D unresolved. The CDR3 extends over 16 amino acids. Germline values: CDR1 WSHSY, CDR2 SAAADI. The germline V and J ends were trimmed by 2 bases and 5 bases, with 17 bases remaining between them. The CDR3 coding sequence is TGCGCCAGCAGTGAGGGGGTAGGCCCCCAAGGAGATACGCAGTATTTT. Protein: CASSEGVGPQGDTQYF.

This clonotype appeared a few times. The CDR3 bases are TGTGCCAGCAGCCAAGCAGGGGCTAATTCACCCCTCCACTTT. This encodes CASSQAGANSPLHF. The genes are TRBV3-1 and TRBJ1-6; a possible D gene is TRBD1 (6 bases). Trimming left V 1 base short and J 6 bases short, with 7 bases between. This CDR3 contains 14 residues. CDR1 LGHDT and CDR2 YNNKEL come from the germline V gene (reference sequence).

Details on this clonotype: A single base separates this from a much larger clone, so it may be a read error. This chain uses TRBV29-1 with TRBJ2-7; D possibly corresponds to TRBD1 (6 bases). This CDR3 region has 11 residues. Germline V gene data show CDR1 as SQVTM and CDR2 as ANQGSEA. Written as DNA, the CDR3 is TGCCGCGTTGGGCAGGGGTACGAGCAGTACTTC. This sequence encodes CRVGQGYEQYF.

CDR3 sequence: CASSLVGGEGAEQYF. The CDR3 DNA sequence: TGTGCCAGCAGCTTAGTTGGGGGGGAGGGAGCGGAGCAGTACTTC. This chain links TRBV7-2 with TRBJ2-7; TRBD2 matches at 7 bases. The CDR3 is 15 residues long. Germline CDR1 and CDR2: SGHTA and FQGNSA. The J segment lost 7 bases and the V segment lost 1 base, leaving 10 bases of the junction unmatched. The full variable domain, completed using reference TRBV7-2 and TRBJ2-7, is GAGVSQSPSNKVTEKGKDVELRCDPISGHTALYWYRQSLGQGLEFLIYFQGNSAPDKSGLPSDRFSAERTGGSVSTLTIQRTQQEDSAVYLCASSLVGGEGAEQYFGPGTRLTVT.

The chain couples TRBV12-3 or TRBV12-4 to TRBJ2-1, with D unclear. V was clipped by 4 bases and J by 2 bases, with 9 bases between them. The CDR3 spans 14 residues. In nucleotides, the CDR3 is TGTGCCAGCAGTTCAACACGAACCTACAATGAGCAGTTCTTC. Amino acid sequence: CASSSTRTYNEQFF.

This clonotype came up many times. The chain uses TRBV4-1 and TRBJ2-5, with D uncertain. Germline V gene lookup returns CDR1 MGHRA and CDR2 YSYEKL. The CDR3 is made up of 14 amino acids. Trimming left V 1 base short and J 2 bases short, with 8 bases between. CDR3 sequence: CASSQVTRQETQYF. The DNA of the CDR3 is TGCGCCAGCAGCCAAGTAACCAGACAAGAGACCCAGTACTTC.

This clonotype has a handful of counts. The CDR3 spells CASSGRTSGSSHEQFF. The CDR3 nucleotides read TGTGCCAGCAGCGGCAGGACTAGCGGGAGTAGCCATGAGCAGTTCTTC. The rearrangement links TRBV14 to TRBJ2-1; 13 bases fit TRBD2. The CDR3 is 16 amino acids. With 5 bases clipped from V and 8 bases from J, the junction kept 9 bases outside the gene matches. The V gene's germline CDR1 is SGHDN and CDR2 FVKESK.

V gene TRBV20-1 combines with J gene TRBJ2-4, with D perhaps given as TRBD1 or TRBD2 (5 bases each). V was pared by 7 bases and J by 0 bases, with 16 bases between. This CDR3 spans 15 amino acids. Per germline, CDR1 DFQATT and CDR2 SNEGSKA (reference sequence). The CDR3 loop reads CSGSDGAGAKNIQYF. CDR3 coding DNA: TGCAGTGGAAGCGACGGGGCAGGAGCCAAAAACATTCAGTACTTC.